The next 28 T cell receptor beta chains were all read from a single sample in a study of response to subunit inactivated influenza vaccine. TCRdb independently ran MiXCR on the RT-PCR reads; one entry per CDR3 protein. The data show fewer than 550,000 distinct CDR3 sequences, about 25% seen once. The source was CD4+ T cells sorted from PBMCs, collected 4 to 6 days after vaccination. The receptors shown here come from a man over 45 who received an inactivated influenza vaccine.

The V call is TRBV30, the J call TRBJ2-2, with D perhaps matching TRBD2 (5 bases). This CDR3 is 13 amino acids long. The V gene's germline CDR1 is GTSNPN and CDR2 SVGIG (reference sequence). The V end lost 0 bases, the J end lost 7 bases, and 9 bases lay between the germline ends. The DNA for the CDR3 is TGTGCCTGGAGTGTACATGGGAGCGGGGAGCTGTTTTTT. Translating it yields CAWSVHGSGELFF.

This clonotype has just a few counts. CDR3 sequence: CASSQALVGGNSPLHF. The CDR3, as DNA: TGCGCCAGCAGCCAAGCCCTCGTGGGGGGTAATTCACCCCTCCACTTT. The chain uses TRBV4-3 and TRBJ1-6; the D gene is possibly TRBD1 (5 bases). Looked up from germline, CDR1 is LGHNA and CDR2 is YSLEER. V was pared by 1 base and J by 6 bases, with 13 bases between. The CDR3 is made up of 16 amino acids.

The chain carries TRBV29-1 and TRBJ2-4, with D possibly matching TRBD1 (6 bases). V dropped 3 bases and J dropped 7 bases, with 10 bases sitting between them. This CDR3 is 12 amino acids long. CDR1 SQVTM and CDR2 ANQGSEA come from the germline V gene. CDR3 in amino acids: CSVELDSNIQYF. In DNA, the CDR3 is TGCAGCGTTGAGTTGGACAGCAACATTCAGTACTTC.

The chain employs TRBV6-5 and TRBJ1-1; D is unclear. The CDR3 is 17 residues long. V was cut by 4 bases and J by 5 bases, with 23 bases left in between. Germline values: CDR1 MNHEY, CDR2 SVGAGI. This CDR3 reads CASSSMSGFGMGTEAFF. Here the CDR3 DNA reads TGTGCCAGCAGTTCCATGAGCGGGTTTGGAATGGGGACTGAAGCTTTCTTT.

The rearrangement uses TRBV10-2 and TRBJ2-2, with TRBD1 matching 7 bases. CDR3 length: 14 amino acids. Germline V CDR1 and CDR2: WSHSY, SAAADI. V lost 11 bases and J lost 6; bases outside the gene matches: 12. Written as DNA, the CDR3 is TGCGCCGGCCAGGCCGACAGGGTAGCCGGGGAGCTGTTTTTT. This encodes CAGQADRVAGELFF.

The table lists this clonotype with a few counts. For the CDR3, the DNA is TGCGCCAGCAGCCCGCGACAGGGCAGTGGCAATGAGCAGTTCTTC. This encodes CASSPRQGSGNEQFF. The genes are TRBV5-1 and TRBJ2-1; the match to TRBD1 covers 7 bases. The CDR3 length is 15 residues. CDR1 and CDR2 (germline): SGHRS, YFSETQ. J was trimmed by 6 bases and V by 4 bases; bases with no gene match: 10.

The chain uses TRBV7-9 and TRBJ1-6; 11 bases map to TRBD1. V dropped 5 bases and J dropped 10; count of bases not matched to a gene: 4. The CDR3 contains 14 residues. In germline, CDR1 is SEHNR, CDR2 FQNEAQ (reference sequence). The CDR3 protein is CASSKGQGGSPLHF. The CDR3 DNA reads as TGTGCCAGCAGCAAGGGACAGGGGGGATCACCCCTCCACTTT.

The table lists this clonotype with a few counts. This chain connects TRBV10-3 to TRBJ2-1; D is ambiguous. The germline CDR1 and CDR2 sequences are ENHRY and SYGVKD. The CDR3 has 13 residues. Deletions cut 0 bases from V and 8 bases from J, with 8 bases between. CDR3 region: CAISESVHHEQFF. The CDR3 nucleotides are TGTGCCATCAGTGAGTCGGTTCACCATGAGCAGTTCTTC.

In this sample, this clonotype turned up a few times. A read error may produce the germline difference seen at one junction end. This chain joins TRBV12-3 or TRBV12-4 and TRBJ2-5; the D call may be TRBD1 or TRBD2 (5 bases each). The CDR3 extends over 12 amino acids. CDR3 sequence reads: CASSYPGTNLSF. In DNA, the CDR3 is TGTGCCAGCAGCTACCCCGGGACCAATCTGTCCTTC.

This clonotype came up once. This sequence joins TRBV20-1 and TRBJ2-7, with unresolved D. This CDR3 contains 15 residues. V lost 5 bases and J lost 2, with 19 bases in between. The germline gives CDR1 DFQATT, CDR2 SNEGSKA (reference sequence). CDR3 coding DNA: TGCAGTGCTTATAGACTTCAGGACGGACCCTACGAGCAGTACTTC. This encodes CSAYRLQDGPYEQYF.

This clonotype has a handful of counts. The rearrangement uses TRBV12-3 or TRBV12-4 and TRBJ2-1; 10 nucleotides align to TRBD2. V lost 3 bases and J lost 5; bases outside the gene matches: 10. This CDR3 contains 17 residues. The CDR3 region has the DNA TGTGCCAGCAGTTTTACTAGCGGGAAGGGTTCGGACAATGAGCAGTTCTTC. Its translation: CASSFTSGKGSDNEQFF.

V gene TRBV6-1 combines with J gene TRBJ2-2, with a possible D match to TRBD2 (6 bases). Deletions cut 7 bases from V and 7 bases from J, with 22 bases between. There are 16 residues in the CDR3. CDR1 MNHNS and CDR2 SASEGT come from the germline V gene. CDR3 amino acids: CASTRDSLGGVGELFF. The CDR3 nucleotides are TGTGCCAGCACCAGGGACTCCCTCGGTGGGGTCGGGGAGCTGTTTTTT.

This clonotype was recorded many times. The CDR3 region has the DNA TGTGCCACCAGCAGAGAGGGACTACGTCCCTACAATGAGCAGTTCTTC. This codes for CATSREGLRPYNEQFF. This chain connects TRBV15 to TRBJ2-1; 7 nucleotides line up with TRBD2. CDR1 LNHNV and CDR2 YYDKDF come from the germline V gene (reference sequence). The CDR3 covers 16 residues. Losses at the gene ends were 0 bases for V and 2 bases for J; bases not matched to a gene: 4.

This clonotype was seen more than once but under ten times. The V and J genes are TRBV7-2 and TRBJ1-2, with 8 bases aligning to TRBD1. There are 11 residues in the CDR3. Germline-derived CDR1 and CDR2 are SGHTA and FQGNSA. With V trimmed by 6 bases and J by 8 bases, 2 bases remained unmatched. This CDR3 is CASRQGEGYTF. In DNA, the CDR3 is TGTGCCAGCAGACAGGGGGAAGGCTACACCTTC. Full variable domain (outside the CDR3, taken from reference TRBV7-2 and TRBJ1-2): GAGVSQSPSNKVTEKGKDVELRCDPISGHTALYWYRQSLGQGLEFLIYFQGNSAPDKSGLPSDRFSAERTGGSVSTLTIQRTQQEDSAVYLCASRQGEGYTFGSGTRLTVV.

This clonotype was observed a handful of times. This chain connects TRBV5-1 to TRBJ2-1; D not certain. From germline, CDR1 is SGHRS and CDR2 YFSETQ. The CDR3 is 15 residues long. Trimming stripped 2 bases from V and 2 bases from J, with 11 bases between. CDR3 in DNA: TGCGCCAGCAGCTTATCACGGCGTACCTACAATGAGCAGTTCTTC. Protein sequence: CASSLSRRTYNEQFF.

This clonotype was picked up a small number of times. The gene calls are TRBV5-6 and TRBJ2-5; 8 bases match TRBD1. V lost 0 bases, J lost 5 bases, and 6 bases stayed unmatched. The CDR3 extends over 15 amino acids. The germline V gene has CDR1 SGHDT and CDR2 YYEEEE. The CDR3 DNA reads TGTGCCAGCAGCTTGGTCAGGGGGCCAGGGGAGACCCAGTACTTC. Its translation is CASSLVRGPGETQYF.

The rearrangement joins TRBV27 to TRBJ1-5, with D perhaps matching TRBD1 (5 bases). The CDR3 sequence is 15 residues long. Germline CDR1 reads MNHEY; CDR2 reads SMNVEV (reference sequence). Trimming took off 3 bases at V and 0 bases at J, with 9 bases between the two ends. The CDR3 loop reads CASSFSGLSNQPQHF. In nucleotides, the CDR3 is TGTGCCAGCAGTTTTTCGGGACTTAGCAATCAGCCCCAGCATTTT.

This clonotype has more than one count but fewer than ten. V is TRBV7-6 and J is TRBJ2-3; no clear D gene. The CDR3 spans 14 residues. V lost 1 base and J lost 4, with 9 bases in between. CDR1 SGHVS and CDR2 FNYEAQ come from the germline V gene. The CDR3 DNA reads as TGTGCCAGCAGCTTAGGGAGCATCGCAGATACGCAGTATTTT. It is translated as CASSLGSIADTQYF.

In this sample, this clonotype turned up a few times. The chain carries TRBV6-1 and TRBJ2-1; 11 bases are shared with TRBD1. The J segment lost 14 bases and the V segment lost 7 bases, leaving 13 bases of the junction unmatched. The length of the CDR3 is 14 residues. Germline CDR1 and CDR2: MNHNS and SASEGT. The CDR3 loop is CASTRDRGDLREFF. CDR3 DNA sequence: TGTGCCAGCACCCGGGACAGGGGGGACCTGAGGGAGTTCTTC.

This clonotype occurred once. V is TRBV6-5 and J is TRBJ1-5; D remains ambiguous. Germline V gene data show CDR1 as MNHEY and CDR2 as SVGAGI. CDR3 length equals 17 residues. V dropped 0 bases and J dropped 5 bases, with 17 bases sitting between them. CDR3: CASSYSLRVPNHQPQHF. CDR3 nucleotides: TGTGCCAGCAGTTACTCTCTCCGGGTTCCGAACCATCAGCCCCAGCATTTT.

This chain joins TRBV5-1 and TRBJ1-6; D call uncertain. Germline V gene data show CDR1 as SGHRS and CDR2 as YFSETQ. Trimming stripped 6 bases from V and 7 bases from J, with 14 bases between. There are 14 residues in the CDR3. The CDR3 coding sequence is TGCGCCAGCATGGGAGGCCTCTCGAATTCACCCCTCCACTTT. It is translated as CASMGGLSNSPLHF.

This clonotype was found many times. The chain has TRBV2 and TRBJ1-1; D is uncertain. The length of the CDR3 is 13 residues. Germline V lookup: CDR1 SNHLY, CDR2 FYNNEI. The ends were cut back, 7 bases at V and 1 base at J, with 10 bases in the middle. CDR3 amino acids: CASNGQPNTEAFF. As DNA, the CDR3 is TGTGCCAGCAATGGCCAGCCGAACACTGAAGCTTTCTTT.

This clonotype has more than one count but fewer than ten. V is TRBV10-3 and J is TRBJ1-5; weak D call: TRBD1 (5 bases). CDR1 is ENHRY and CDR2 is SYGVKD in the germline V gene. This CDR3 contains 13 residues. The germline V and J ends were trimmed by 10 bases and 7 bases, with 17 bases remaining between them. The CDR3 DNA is TGTGCCACAGGGCCCACCTCAGGGCAGCCCCAGCATTTT. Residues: CATGPTSGQPQHF.

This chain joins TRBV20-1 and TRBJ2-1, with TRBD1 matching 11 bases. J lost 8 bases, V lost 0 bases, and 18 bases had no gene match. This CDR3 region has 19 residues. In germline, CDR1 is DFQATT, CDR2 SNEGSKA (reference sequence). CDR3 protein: CSARDKPPRTGGKKDEQFF. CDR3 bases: TGCAGTGCTAGAGATAAACCCCCCCGGACAGGGGGCAAAAAGGATGAGCAGTTCTTC.

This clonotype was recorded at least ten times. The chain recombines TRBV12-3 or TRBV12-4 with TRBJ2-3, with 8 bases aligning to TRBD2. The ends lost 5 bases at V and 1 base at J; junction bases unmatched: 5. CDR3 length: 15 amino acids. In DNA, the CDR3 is TGTGCCAGCAGTCTACATAGCGGGGGCACAGATACGCAGTATTTT. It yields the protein CASSLHSGGTDTQYF.

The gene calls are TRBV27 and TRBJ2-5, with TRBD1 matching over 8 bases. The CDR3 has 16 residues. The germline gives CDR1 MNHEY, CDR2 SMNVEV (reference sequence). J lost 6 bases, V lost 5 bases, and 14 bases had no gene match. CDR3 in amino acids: CASSPRTGILLQTQYF. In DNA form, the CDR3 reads TGTGCCAGCAGTCCCCGGACAGGGATTCTCCTGCAGACCCAGTACTTC.

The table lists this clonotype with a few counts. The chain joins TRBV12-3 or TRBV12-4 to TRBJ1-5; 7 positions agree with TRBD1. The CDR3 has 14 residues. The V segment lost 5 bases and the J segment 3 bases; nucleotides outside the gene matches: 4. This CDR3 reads CASSVTGVNQPQHF. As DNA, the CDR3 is TGTGCCAGCAGTGTAACAGGGGTCAATCAGCCCCAGCATTTT.

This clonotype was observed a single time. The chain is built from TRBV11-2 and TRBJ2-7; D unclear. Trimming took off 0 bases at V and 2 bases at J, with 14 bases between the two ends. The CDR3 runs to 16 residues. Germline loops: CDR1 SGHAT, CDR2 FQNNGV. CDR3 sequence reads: CASSLDSSWAAYEQYF. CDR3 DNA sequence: TGTGCCAGCAGCTTAGATAGTAGCTGGGCAGCCTACGAGCAGTACTTC. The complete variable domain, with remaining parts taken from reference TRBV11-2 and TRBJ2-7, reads EAGVAQSPRYKIIEKRQSVAFWCNPISGHATLYWYQQILGQGPKLLIQFQNNGVVDDSQLPKDRFSAERLKGVDSTLKIQPAKLEDSAVYLCASSLDSSWAAYEQYFGPGTRLTVT.